This T cell receptor beta chain came from a study of T cells in Graves' hyperthyroidism and ophthalmopathy. Study information: Before any treatment, at initial diagnosis, peripheral blood was collected.

The study's findings and limits: Patients with ophthalmopathy were separated from those with stable hyperthyroidism by a 13 V-J model.

Amplification of TCR beta CDR3 regions used RNA as the template. The TCR CDR3 first-round RT-PCR relied on the HTBI primer set. In TCRdb, the multiplex PCR reads were re-called with MiXCR into one record per CDR3 protein. The sample consists of 400,000 to 600,000 distinct CDR3 sequences, about 16% of them appearing once. The CDR3 is 17 amino acids. Germline CDR1 and CDR2: MNHEY and SVGEGT. V was clipped by 2 bases and J by 5 bases; unmatched bases: 13. Ophthalmopathy cases scored 3 or more on the Clinical Activity Score and 4 or more on NOSPECS grade, with duration below 3 months. The study left out patients who had uncontrolled infection, other autoimmune disease, pregnancy or lactation. For this clonotype: Its target is unknown. This may stem from a read error, because a much larger clone lies one nucleotide away.

The gene calls are TRBV6-2 or TRBV6-3 and TRBJ2-3, with 7 bases aligning to TRBD2. The sequenced material came from blood. This TCR came from a woman aged 25-40 years with Graves' ophthalmopathy. CDR3 in amino acids: CASSYGGVPSNQDTQYF. The CDR3 DNA sequence: TGTGCCAGCAGTTACGGGGGGGTCCCGAGCAATCAAGATACGCAGTATTTT.